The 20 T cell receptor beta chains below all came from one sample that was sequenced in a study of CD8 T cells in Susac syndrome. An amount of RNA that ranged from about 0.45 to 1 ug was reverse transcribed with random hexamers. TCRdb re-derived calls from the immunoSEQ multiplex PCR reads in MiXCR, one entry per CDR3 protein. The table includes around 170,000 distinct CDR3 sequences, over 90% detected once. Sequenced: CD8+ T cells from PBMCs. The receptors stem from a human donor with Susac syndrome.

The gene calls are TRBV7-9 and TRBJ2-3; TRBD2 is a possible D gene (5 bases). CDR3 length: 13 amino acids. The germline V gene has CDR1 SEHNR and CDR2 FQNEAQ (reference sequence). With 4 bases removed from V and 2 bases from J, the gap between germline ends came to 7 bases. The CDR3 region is CASSSGYTDTQYF. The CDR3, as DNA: TGTGCCAGCAGCTCGGGATACACAGATACGCAGTATTTT.

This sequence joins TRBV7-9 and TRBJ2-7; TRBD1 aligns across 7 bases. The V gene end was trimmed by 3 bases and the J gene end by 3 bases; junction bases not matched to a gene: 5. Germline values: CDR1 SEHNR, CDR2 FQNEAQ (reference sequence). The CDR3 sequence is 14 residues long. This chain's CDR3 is CASSLTGLGYEQYF. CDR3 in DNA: TGTGCCAGCAGCTTGACAGGGCTGGGCTACGAGCAGTACTTC.

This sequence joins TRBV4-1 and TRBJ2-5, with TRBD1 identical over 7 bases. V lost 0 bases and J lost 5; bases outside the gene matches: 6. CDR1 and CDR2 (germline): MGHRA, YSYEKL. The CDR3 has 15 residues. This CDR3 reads CASSQEDRAGETQYF. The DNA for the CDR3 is TGCGCCAGCAGCCAAGAAGACAGGGCGGGCGAGACCCAGTACTTC.

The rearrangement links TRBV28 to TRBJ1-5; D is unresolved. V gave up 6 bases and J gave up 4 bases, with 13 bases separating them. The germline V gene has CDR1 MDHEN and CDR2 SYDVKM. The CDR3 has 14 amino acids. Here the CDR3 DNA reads TGTGCCAGCAGCCCTCCCCAAGCAAATCAGCCCCAGCATTTT. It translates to CASSPPQANQPQHF.

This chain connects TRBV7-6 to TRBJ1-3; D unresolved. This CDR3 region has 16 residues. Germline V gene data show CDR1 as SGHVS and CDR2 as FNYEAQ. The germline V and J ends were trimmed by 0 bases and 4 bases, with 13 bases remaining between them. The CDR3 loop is CASSLALWTGGNTIYF. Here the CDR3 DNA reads TGTGCCAGCAGCTTAGCGCTATGGACGGGCGGAAACACCATATATTTT.

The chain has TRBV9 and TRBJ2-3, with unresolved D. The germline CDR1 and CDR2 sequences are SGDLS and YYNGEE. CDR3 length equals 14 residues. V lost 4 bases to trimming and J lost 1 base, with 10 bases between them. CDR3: CASSSAARTDTQYF. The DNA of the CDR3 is TGTGCCAGCAGCTCCGCAGCTCGCACAGATACGCAGTATTTT.

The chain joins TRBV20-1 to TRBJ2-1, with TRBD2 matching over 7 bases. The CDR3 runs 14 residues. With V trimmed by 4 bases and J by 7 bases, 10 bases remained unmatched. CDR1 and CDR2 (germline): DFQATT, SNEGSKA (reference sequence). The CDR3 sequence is CSANPREGLNEQFF. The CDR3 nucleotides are TGCAGTGCTAACCCCAGGGAGGGCTTGAATGAGCAGTTCTTC.

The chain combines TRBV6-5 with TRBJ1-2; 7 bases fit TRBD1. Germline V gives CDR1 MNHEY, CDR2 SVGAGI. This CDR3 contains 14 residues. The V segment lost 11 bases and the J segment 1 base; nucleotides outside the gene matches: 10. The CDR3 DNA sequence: TGTGCCGCAGCGGGGACAGCGATTAACTATGGCTACACCTTC. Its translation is CAAAGTAINYGYTF.

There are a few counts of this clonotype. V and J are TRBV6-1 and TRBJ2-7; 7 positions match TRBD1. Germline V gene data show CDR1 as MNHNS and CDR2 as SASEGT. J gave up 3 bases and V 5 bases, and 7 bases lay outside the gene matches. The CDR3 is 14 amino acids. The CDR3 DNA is TGTGCCAGCAGTAACCCCGGGACAGTCTACGAGCAGTACTTC. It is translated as CASSNPGTVYEQYF.

The CDR3 DNA sequence: TGCGCCAGCAGTCGACCTCTGCGACGGGACACTGAAGCTTTCTTT. It codes for CASSRPLRRDTEAFF. V usage is TRBV23-1 and J usage is TRBJ1-1; D unclear. TRBV23-1 is marked as an open reading frame, function uncertain. This CDR3 is 15 amino acids long. Trimming took off 4 bases at V and 3 bases at J, with 15 bases between the two ends.

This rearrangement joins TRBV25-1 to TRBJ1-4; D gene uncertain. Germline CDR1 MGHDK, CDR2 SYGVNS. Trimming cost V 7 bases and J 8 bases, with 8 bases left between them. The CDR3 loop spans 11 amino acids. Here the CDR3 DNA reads TGTGCCAGCACAAACGGGGAAAAACTGTTTTTT. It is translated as CASTNGEKLFF.

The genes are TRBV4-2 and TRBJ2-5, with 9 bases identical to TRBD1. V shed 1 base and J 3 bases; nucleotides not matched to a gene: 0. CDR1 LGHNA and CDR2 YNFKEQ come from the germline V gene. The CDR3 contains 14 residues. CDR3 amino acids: CASSQGTGEETQYF. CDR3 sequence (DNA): TGTGCCAGCAGCCAAGGGACAGGGGAAGAGACCCAGTACTTC.

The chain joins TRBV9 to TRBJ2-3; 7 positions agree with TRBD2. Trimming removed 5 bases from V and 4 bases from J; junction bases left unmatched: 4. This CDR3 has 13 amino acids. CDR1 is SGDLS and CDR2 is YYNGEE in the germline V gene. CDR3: CASSTGGADTQYF. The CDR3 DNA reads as TGTGCCAGCAGTACGGGGGGAGCAGATACGCAGTATTTT.

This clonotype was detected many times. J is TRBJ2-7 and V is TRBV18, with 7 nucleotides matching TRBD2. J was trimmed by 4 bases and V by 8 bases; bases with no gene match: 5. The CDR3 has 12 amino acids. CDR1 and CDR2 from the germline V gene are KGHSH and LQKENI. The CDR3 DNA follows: TGTGCCAGCAGCCCCGGGGGGTACGAGCAGTACTTC. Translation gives CASSPGGYEQYF. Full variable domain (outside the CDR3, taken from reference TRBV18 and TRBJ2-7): NAGVMQNPRHLVRRRGQEARLRCSPMKGHSHVYWYRQLPEEGLKFMVYLQKENIIDESGMPKERFSAEFPKEGPSILRIQQVVRGDSAAYFCASSPGGYEQYFGPGTRLTVT.

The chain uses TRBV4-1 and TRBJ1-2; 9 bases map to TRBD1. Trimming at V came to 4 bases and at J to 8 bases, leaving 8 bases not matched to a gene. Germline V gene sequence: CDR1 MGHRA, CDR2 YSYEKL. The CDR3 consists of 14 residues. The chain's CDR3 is CASSPGTGNDGYTF. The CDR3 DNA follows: TGCGCCAGCAGCCCGGGGACAGGGAACGACGGCTACACCTTC.

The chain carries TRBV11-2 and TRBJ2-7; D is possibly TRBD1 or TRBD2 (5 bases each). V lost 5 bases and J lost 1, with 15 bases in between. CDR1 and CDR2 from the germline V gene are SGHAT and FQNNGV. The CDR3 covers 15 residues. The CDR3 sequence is CASSPRSGASYEQYF. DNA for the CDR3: TGTGCCAGCAGCCCCAGATCCGGGGCGTCCTACGAGCAGTACTTC.

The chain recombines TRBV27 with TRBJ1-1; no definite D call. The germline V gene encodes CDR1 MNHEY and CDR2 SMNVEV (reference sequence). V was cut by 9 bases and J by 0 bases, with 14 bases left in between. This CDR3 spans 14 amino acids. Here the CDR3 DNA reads TGTGCCAGATGCAGAAATCTCATGAACACTGAAGCTTTCTTT. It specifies CARCRNLMNTEAFF.

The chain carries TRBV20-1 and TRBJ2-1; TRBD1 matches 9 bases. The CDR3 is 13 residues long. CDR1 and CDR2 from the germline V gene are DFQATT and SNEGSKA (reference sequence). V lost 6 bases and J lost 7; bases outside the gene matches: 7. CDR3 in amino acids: CSALGQGGNEQFF. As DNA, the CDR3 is TGCAGTGCCCTGGGACAGGGAGGAAATGAGCAGTTCTTC.

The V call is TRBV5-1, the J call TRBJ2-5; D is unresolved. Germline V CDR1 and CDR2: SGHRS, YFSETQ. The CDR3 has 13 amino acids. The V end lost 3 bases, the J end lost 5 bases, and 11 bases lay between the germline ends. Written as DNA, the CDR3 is TGCGCCAGCAGCTCCCAACCCGACGAGACCCAGTACTTC. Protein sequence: CASSSQPDETQYF.

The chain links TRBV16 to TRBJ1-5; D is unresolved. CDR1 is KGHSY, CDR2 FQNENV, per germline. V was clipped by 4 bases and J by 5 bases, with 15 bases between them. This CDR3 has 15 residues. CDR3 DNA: TGTGCCAGCAGCCCAACCTTCCCGAGGGATCAGCCCCAGCATTTT. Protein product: CASSPTFPRDQPQHF.